This TCR beta chain was observed in a study of response to subunit inactivated influenza vaccine. TCRdb ran MiXCR on the RT-PCR reads and lists one entry per CDR3 protein. This table has hundreds of thousands of distinct CDR3 sequences, 14% appearing once. Broader study findings: Each seasonal influenza vaccination, the authors suggested, recruits few new T cells.

This clonotype was detected only a few times. The target antigen is unknown. CDR3 length equals 17 residues. The germline V gene has CDR1 MDHEN and CDR2 SYDVKM. The trim removed 6 bases at V and 5 bases at J, leaving 11 bases unmatched. The sample was PBMCs from blood, taken around 14 days before vaccination. The rearrangement links TRBV28 to TRBJ2-7, with 15 bases matching TRBD2. The receptor was isolated from a man aged 50 to 59 who received an inactivated influenza vaccine. CDR3 sequence (DNA): TGTGCCAGCAGATCTCTCCCCGGGACTAGCGGGAGGAACGAGCAGTACTTC. As protein: CASRSLPGTSGRNEQYF.